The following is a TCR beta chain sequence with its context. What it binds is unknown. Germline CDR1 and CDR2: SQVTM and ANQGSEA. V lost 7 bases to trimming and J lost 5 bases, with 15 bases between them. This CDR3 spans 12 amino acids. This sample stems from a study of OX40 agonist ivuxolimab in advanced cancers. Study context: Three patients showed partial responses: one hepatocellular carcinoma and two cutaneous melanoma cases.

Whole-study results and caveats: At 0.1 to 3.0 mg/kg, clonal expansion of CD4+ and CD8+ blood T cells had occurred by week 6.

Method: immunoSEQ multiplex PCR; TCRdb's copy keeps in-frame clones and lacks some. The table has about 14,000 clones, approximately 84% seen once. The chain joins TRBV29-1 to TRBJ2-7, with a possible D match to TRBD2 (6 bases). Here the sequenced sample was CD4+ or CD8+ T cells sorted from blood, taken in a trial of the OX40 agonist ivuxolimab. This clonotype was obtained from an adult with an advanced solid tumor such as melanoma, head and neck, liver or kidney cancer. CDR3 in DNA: TGCAGCGCGGGGGTGGCGAAGCACGAGCAGTACTTC. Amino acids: CSAGVAKHEQYF.